Sequencing of this T cell receptor beta chain was carried out in a study of human T cells and chemical hapten exposure. Via MiXCR, TCRdb re-called the RACE reads, giving one row per CDR3 protein. The table lists approximately 370,000 distinct CDR3 sequences, around 5.5% of them singletons, with roughly 8.2% in the top ten. Time point specified: pre-sensitization, week 0. Sample treatment: therapeutic diphenylcyclopropenone sensitization with weekly scalp DPC. The CDR3 has 14 residues. The V and J ends lost 5 bases and 3 bases respectively, with 11 bases between them. The receptor was isolated from a woman under 30 with alopecia areata. Some clones in this sample may be carry-over from other donors' samples. This chain joins TRBV12-3 or TRBV12-4 and TRBJ1-5, with D perhaps matching TRBD1 (5 bases). Specimen: whole blood, collected in connection with sensitization to the hapten diphenylcyclopropenone (DPC). CDR3 loop: CASSLRDPNQPQHF. DNA of the CDR3: TGTGCCAGCAGTCTTCGGGACCCCAATCAGCCCCAGCATTTT.